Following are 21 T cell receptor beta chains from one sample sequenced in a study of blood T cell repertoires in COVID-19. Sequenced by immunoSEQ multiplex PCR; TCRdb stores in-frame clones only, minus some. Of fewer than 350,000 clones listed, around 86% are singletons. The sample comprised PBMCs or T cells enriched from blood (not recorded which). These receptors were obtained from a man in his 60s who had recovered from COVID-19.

The CDR3 sequence is CASSLGWLAGDEQYF. The CDR3 DNA follows: TGTGCCAGCAGCTTAGGATGGCTAGCGGGAGACGAGCAGTACTTC. The genes are TRBV7-6 and TRBJ2-7; the match to TRBD2 covers 10 bases. Germline V gene sequence: CDR1 SGHVS, CDR2 FNYEAQ. This CDR3 region has 15 residues. J gave up 5 bases and V 1 base, and 5 bases lay outside the gene matches.

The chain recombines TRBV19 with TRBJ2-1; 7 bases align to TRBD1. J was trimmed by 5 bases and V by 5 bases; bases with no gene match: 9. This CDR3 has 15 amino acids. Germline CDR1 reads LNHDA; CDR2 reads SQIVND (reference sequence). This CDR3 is CASSLSWTGHNEQFF. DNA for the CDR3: TGTGCCAGTAGTCTTTCCTGGACAGGACACAATGAGCAGTTCTTC.

In nucleotides, the CDR3 is TGTGCCATTTCCTCTAAAGTCGATCAGCCCCAGCATTTT. Encoded protein: CAISSKVDQPQHF. The chain uses TRBV19 and TRBJ1-5; D is unresolved. V was pared by 10 bases and J by 5 bases, with 15 bases between. Per the germline V gene, CDR1 is LNHDA and CDR2 is SQIVND (reference sequence). This CDR3 has 13 amino acids.

For the CDR3, the DNA is TGTGCCAGCAGCCAAGATTTAGTACAAGAGACCCAGTACTTC. Translating it yields CASSQDLVQETQYF. The chain has TRBV3-1 (or the pseudogene TRBV3-2) and TRBJ2-5; D is unclear. The V and J ends lost 0 bases and 2 bases respectively, with 7 bases between them. Germline CDR1 and CDR2: LGHDT and YNNKEL (reference sequence). The CDR3 extends over 14 amino acids.

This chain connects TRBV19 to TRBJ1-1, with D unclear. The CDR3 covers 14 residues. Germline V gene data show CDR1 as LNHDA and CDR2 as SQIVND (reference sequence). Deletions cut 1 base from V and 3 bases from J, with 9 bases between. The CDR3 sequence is CASSIAGRDTEAFF. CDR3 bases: TGTGCCAGTAGTATAGCGGGGAGGGACACTGAAGCTTTCTTT. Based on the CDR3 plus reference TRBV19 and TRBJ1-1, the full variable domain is DGGITQSPKYLFRKEGQNVTLSCEQNLNHDAMYWYRQDPGQGLRLIYYSQIVNDFQKGDIAEGYSVSREKKESFPLTVTSAQKNPTAFYLCASSIAGRDTEAFFGQGTRLTVV.

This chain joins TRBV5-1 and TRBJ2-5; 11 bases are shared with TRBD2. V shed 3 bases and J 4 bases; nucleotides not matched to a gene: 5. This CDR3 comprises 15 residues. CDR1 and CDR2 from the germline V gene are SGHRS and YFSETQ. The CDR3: CASSSSGRYLETQYF. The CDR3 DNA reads TGCGCCAGCAGCTCTAGCGGGAGGTACTTAGAGACCCAGTACTTC.

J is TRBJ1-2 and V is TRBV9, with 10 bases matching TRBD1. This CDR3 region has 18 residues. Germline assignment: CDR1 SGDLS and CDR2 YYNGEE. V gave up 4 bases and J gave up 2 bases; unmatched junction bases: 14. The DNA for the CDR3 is TGTGCCAGCAGCCCTCAACCGGGACAGGGGTATTTGAACTATGGCTACACCTTC. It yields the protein CASSPQPGQGYLNYGYTF.

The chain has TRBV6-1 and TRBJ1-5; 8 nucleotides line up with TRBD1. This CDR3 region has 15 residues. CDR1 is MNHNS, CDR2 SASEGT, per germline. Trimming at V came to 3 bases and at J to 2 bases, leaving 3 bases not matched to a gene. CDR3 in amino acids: CASSDDRGGNQPQHF. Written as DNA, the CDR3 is TGTGCCAGCAGTGACGACAGGGGTGGCAATCAGCCCCAGCATTTT.

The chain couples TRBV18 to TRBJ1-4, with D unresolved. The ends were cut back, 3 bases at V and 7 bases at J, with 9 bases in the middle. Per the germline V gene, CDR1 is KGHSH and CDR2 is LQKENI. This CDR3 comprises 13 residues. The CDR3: CASSPGGAEKLFF. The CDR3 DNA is TGTGCCAGCTCACCCGGAGGAGCTGAAAAACTGTTTTTT.

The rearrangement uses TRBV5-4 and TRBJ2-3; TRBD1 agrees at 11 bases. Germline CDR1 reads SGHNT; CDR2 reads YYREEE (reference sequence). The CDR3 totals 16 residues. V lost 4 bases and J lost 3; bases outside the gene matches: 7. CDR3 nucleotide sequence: TGTGCCAGCAGCGCGGCCGGGACAGGGGGGACAGATACGCAGTATTTT. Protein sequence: CASSAAGTGGTDTQYF.

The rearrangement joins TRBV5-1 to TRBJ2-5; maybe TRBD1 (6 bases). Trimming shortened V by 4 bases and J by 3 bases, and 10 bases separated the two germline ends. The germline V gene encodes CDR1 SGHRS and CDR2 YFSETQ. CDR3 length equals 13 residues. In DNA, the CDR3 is TGCGCCAGCAGCCCCGGGACAAAAGAGACCCAGTACTTC. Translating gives CASSPGTKETQYF. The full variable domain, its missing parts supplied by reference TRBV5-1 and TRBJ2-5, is KAGVTQTPRYLIKTRGQQVTLSCSPISGHRSVSWYQQTPGQGLQFLFEYFSETQRNKGNFPGRFSGRQFSNSRSEMNVSTLELGDSALYLCASSPGTKETQYFGPGTRLLVL.

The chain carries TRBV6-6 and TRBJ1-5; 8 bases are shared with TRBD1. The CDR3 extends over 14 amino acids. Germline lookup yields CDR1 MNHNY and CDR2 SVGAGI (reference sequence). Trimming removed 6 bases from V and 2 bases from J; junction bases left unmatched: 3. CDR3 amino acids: CASRPTGGNQPQHF. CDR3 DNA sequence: TGTGCCAGCAGACCGACAGGGGGCAATCAGCCCCAGCATTTT.

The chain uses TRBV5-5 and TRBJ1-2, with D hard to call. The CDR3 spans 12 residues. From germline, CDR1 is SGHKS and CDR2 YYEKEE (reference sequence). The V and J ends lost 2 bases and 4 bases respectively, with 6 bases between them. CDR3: CASSLDIYGYTF. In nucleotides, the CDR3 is TGTGCCAGCAGCTTAGACATCTATGGCTACACCTTC.

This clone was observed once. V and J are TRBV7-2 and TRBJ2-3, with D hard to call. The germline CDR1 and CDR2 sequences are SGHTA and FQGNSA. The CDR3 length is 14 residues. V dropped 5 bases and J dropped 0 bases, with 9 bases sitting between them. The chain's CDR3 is CASSGGPSTDTQYF. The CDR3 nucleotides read TGTGCCAGCAGCGGTGGCCCTAGCACAGATACGCAGTATTTT.

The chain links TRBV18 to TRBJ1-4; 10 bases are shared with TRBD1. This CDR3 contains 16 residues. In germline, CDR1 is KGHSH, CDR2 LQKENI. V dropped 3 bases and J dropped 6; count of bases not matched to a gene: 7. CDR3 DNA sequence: TGTGCCAGCTCACCGACCCTGACAGGGGGCTATGAAAAACTGTTTTTT. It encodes CASSPTLTGGYEKLFF.

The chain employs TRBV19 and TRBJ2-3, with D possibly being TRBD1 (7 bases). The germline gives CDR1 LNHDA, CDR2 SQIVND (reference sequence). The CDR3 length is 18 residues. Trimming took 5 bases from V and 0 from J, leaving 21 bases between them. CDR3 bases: TGTGCCAGTAGTCCCCGTCGAGGGGGCGGGACTAGCACAGATACGCAGTATTTT. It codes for CASSPRRGGGTSTDTQYF.

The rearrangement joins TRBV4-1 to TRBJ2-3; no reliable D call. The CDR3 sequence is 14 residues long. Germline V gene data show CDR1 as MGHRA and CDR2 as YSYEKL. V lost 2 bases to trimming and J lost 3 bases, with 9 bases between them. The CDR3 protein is CASSQPRKTDTQYF. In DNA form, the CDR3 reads TGCGCCAGCAGCCAACCGAGGAAAACAGATACGCAGTATTTT.

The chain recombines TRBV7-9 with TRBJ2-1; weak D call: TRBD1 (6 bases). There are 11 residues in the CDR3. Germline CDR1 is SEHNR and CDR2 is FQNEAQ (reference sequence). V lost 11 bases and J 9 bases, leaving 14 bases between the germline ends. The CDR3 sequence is CAEQGLGEQFF. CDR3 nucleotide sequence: TGTGCCGAGCAGGGGTTGGGTGAGCAGTTCTTC.

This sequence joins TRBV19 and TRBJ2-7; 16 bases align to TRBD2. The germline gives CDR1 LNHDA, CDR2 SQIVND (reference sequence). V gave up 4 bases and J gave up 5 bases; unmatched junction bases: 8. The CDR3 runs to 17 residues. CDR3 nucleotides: TGTGCCAGTAGTACACCGGGACTAGCGGGAGGGCCCCACGAGCAGTACTTC. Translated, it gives CASSTPGLAGGPHEQYF.

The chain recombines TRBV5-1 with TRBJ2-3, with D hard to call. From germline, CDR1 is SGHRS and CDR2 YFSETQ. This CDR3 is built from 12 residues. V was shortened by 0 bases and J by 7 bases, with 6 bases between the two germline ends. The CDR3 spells CASSLDENTQYF. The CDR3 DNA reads TGCGCCAGCAGCTTGGACGAGAATACGCAGTATTTT.

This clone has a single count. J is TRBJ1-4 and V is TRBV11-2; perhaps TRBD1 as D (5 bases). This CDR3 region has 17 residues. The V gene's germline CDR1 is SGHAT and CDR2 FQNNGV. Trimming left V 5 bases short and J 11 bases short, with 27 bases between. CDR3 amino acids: CASSLPIRQRFSPKLFF. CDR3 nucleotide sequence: TGTGCCAGCAGCCTTCCTATTCGACAGAGATTTTCACCTAAACTGTTTTTT.